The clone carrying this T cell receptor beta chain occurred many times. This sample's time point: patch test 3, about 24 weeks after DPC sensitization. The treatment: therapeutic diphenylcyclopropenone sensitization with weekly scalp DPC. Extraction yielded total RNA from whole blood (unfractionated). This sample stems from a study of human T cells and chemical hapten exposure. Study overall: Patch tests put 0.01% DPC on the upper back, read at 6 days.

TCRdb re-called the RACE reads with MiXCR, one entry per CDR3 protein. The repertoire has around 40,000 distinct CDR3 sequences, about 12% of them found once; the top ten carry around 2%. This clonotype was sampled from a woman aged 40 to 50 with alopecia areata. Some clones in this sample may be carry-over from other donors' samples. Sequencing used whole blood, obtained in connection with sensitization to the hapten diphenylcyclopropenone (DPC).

CDR3: CASSSDLSNEKLFF. The CDR3 nucleotides are TGTGCCAGCAGCTCGGATCTTTCAAATGAAAAACTGTTTTTT. This rearrangement joins TRBV28 to TRBJ1-4; unclear D gene. The length of the CDR3 is 14 residues. Between the trimmed V and J ends, which lost 6 bases and 5 bases, there was a span of 13 bases. Germline lookup yields CDR1 MDHEN and CDR2 SYDVKM.